The 25 T cell receptor beta chains given below trace back to one sample, sequenced in a study of blood T cell repertoires in COVID-19. Profiling relied on immunoSEQ multiplex PCR, and the TCRdb table lists in-frame clones only, not all of them. Altogether hundreds of thousands of clones are present, about 88% being singletons, with the ten largest covering 7.5% to 9%. The specimen sequenced was peripheral blood. The receptors here all came from a woman between 45 and 65 years old with COVID-19, enrolled during active disease.

The J gene is TRBJ1-1, the V gene TRBV19; perhaps TRBD1 as D (5 bases). Germline lookup yields CDR1 LNHDA and CDR2 SQIVND (reference sequence). V was trimmed by 7 bases and J by 8 bases, leaving 17 bases between them. The CDR3 is made up of 13 amino acids. CDR3 amino acids: CASKGREGMEAFF. CDR3 coding DNA: TGTGCCAGTAAAGGCAGGGAGGGGATGGAAGCTTTCTTT.

The chain is built from TRBV6-5 and TRBJ1-1; D is ambiguous. V lost 10 bases, J lost 1 base, and 13 bases lay in between. Germline V gene sequence: CDR1 MNHEY, CDR2 SVGAGI. The CDR3 extends over 13 amino acids. As DNA, the CDR3 is TGTGCCACCGCCAGGCTCCAGAACACTGAAGCTTTCTTT. It translates to CATARLQNTEAFF.

The chain joins TRBV29-1 to TRBJ2-3; D may be TRBD1 (5 bases). Germline V gene data show CDR1 as SQVTM and CDR2 as ANQGSEA. CDR3 size: 14 residues. Trimming took off 3 bases at V and 5 bases at J, with 15 bases between the two ends. CDR3 residues: CSVDERGLRDTQYF. In DNA form, the CDR3 reads TGCAGCGTTGATGAAAGGGGTCTTAGAGATACGCAGTATTTT.

This clone was seen a single time. The rearrangement joins TRBV29-1 to TRBJ1-2, with 7 bases lining up with TRBD1. This CDR3 is 11 amino acids long. The ends lost 7 bases at V and 6 bases at J; junction bases unmatched: 5. Germline V gene lookup returns CDR1 SQVTM and CDR2 ANQGSEA. CDR3 sequence reads: CSAGQEDGYTF. The CDR3 region has the DNA TGCAGCGCCGGACAGGAGGATGGCTACACCTTC.

The chain uses TRBV9 and TRBJ2-3; TRBD2 matches at 11 bases. CDR3 length: 14 residues. CDR1 is SGDLS, CDR2 YYNGEE, per germline. V was clipped by 3 bases and J by 5 bases; unmatched bases: 2. The CDR3 protein is CASSAGLAGDTQYF. CDR3 in DNA: TGTGCCAGCAGCGCCGGACTAGCGGGAGATACGCAGTATTTT.

The chain uses TRBV5-4 and TRBJ2-1; 8 bases are a match to TRBD1. V dropped 0 bases and J dropped 5; count of bases not matched to a gene: 10. The CDR3 spans 17 residues. The V gene's germline CDR1 is SGHNT and CDR2 YYREEE (reference sequence). CDR3 DNA: TGTGCCAGCAGCTTGGGGCAGGGGGCGAGGGGGCACAATGAGCAGTTCTTC. The encoded protein is CASSLGQGARGHNEQFF.

The DNA for the CDR3 is TGTGCCAGCAGTTTCTTCCAGGGGATCAGCACAGATACGCAGTATTTT. It is translated as CASSFFQGISTDTQYF. V gene TRBV28 combines with J gene TRBJ2-3, with D perhaps TRBD1 (6 bases). Germline values: CDR1 MDHEN, CDR2 SYDVKM. This CDR3 is built from 16 residues. Trimming removed 3 bases from V and 0 bases from J, with 13 bases in between.

CDR3 nucleotides: TGTGCCAGCAGCCCCCCGGTTCCGGGACAGGGTAGCACCGGGGAGCTGTTTTTT. Amino acids: CASSPPVPGQGSTGELFF. The chain is built from TRBV14 and TRBJ2-2; 9 nucleotides align to TRBD1. The ends lost 4 bases at V and 4 bases at J; junction bases unmatched: 13. This CDR3 spans 18 amino acids. The germline V gene has CDR1 SGHDN and CDR2 FVKESK. The full variable domain, completed using reference TRBV14 and TRBJ2-2, is EAGVTQFPSHSVIEKGQTVTLRCDPISGHDNLYWYRRVMGKEIKFLLHFVKESKQDESGMPNNRFLAERTGGTYSTLKVQPAELEDSGVYFCASSPPVPGQGSTGELFFGEGSRLTVL.

There are a few counts of this clone. The V and J genes are TRBV12-3 or TRBV12-4 and TRBJ1-1; D not certain. The CDR3 length is 13 residues. The V and J ends lost 3 bases and 3 bases respectively, with 8 bases between them. This CDR3 reads CASSFTRDTEAFF. Here the CDR3 DNA reads TGTGCCAGCAGTTTTACGAGGGACACTGAAGCTTTCTTT.

As DNA, the CDR3 is TGTGCCAGCAGCCCGGACAGGGCGAAGACCTACGAGCAGTACTTC. Its translation is CASSPDRAKTYEQYF. The V gene is TRBV11-1, the J gene TRBJ2-7; 8 nucleotides align to TRBD1. CDR3 length equals 15 residues. J was trimmed by 2 bases and V by 5 bases; bases with no gene match: 8. Germline V CDR1 and CDR2: SGHAT, FQDESV (reference sequence).

The chain recombines TRBV28 with TRBJ1-3, with TRBD1 matching 8 bases. Germline assignment: CDR1 MDHEN and CDR2 SYDVKM. CDR3 length: 17 residues. V lost 7 bases, J lost 0 bases, and 11 bases stayed unmatched. DNA for the CDR3: TGTGCCAGCACCTGGGGCAGGGGGCCTTCCTCTGGAAACACCATATATTTT. Encoded protein: CASTWGRGPSSGNTIYF.

V usage is TRBV18 and J usage is TRBJ2-5; 8 positions match TRBD1. This CDR3 is built from 16 residues. Trimming removed 0 bases from V and 3 bases from J; junction bases left unmatched: 6. Germline V gene data show CDR1 as KGHSH and CDR2 as LQKENI. CDR3 protein: CASSPPKEQGEETQYF. As DNA, the CDR3 is TGTGCCAGCTCACCACCTAAGGAACAGGGGGAAGAGACCCAGTACTTC.

V gene TRBV5-1 combines with J gene TRBJ2-3; tentatively, D is TRBD2 (5 bases). V was shortened by 3 bases and J by 9 bases, with 11 bases between the two germline ends. This CDR3 contains 12 residues. Germline V lookup: CDR1 SGHRS, CDR2 YFSETQ. This chain's CDR3 is CASSSAGRTQYF. The CDR3, as DNA: TGCGCCAGCAGCTCGGCGGGTCGGACGCAGTATTTT.

CDR3 sequence reads: CASSQGRGGEAFF. The CDR3 DNA reads as TGCGCCAGCAGCCAAGGTCGGGGAGGTGAAGCTTTCTTT. The chain carries TRBV4-1 and TRBJ1-1; the D is unclear. Germline V gives CDR1 MGHRA, CDR2 YSYEKL. Trimming took off 1 base at V and 7 bases at J, with 10 bases between the two ends. This CDR3 spans 13 amino acids.

The sample holds a few counts of this clone. At one end, the junction sequence differs from germline, possibly due to a read error. V and J are TRBV7-8 and TRBJ1-1, with D unclear. Germline V gene lookup returns CDR1 SGHVS and CDR2 FQNEAQ. The CDR3 length is 12 residues. CDR3 region: CASSLINSEAFF. The CDR3, as DNA: TGTGCCAGCAGCTTAATTAACAGTGAAGCTTTCTTT.

J is TRBJ1-1 and V is TRBV29-1, with 11 bases matching TRBD1. V gave up 8 bases and J gave up 3 bases; unmatched junction bases: 2. The CDR3 extends over 12 amino acids. Per germline, CDR1 SQVTM and CDR2 ANQGSEA. CDR3 residues: CSTGQGDTEAFF. The CDR3 region has the DNA TGCAGCACGGGACAGGGGGACACTGAAGCTTTCTTT.

This clone has just a few counts. The V and J genes are TRBV24-1 and TRBJ1-1; D is unclear. V was pared by 7 bases and J by 1 base, with 9 bases between. This CDR3 has 13 amino acids. Germline-derived CDR1 and CDR2 are KGHDR and SFDVKD. CDR3 nucleotide sequence: TGTGCCACCAGCGCTACAGAGAACACTGAAGCTTTCTTT. Translation: CATSATENTEAFF.

J is TRBJ2-2 and V is TRBV25-1, with 12 bases lining up with TRBD2. The germline V gene has CDR1 MGHDK and CDR2 SYGVNS. J gave up 0 bases and V 8 bases, and 4 bases lay outside the gene matches. CDR3 length: 16 residues. The CDR3 reads CASGTSGPSNTGELFF. CDR3 DNA: TGTGCCAGCGGGACTAGCGGGCCCTCGAACACCGGGGAGCTGTTTTTT.

V gene TRBV10-3 combines with J gene TRBJ1-3; D is unresolved. The CDR3 sequence is 14 residues long. CDR1 and CDR2 from the germline V gene are ENHRY and SYGVKD. Trimming pared 3 bases from V and 3 bases from J, leaving 9 bases between. As DNA, the CDR3 is TGTGCCATCAGTGATCCCAGAGGTGGAAACACCATATATTTT. This sequence encodes CAISDPRGGNTIYF.

This clone has just a few counts. J is TRBJ1-3 and V is TRBV19; possible D gene TRBD1, 5 bases. The CDR3 totals 16 residues. Germline V gene sequence: CDR1 LNHDA, CDR2 SQIVND (reference sequence). Trimming removed 6 bases from V and 2 bases from J, with 17 bases in between. The CDR3 DNA is TGTGCCAGTAGCCAAGTCGGAGGGGTCCCTGGAAACACCATATATTTT. Encoded protein: CASSQVGGVPGNTIYF.

This chain joins TRBV7-9 and TRBJ2-7; 7 nucleotides align to TRBD1. The CDR3 spans 15 residues. Germline assignment: CDR1 SEHNR and CDR2 FQNEAQ (reference sequence). V trimming: 4 bases; J trimming: 3 bases; junction bases outside the gene matches: 9. This CDR3 reads CASSSSGTAHYEQYF. The CDR3, as DNA: TGTGCCAGCAGCTCCTCCGGGACAGCACACTACGAGCAGTACTTC.

The chain carries TRBV29-1 and TRBJ1-2; 10 positions agree with TRBD1. Looked up from germline, CDR1 is SQVTM and CDR2 is ANQGSEA. This CDR3 has 14 amino acids. V shed 4 bases and J 1 base; nucleotides not matched to a gene: 3. This chain's CDR3 is CSVVGTGDNYGYTF. The CDR3, as DNA: TGCAGCGTTGTTGGGACAGGGGATAACTATGGCTACACCTTC.

This chain connects TRBV20-1 to TRBJ2-3; D ambiguous. Germline values: CDR1 DFQATT, CDR2 SNEGSKA (reference sequence). V was pared by 6 bases and J by 4 bases, with 8 bases between. CDR3 length: 11 amino acids. CDR3 sequence (DNA): TGCAGTGCAACCGGAGCAGATACGCAGTATTTT. Amino acid sequence: CSATGADTQYF.

V and J are TRBV5-1 and TRBJ1-1, with D possibly matching TRBD1 (6 bases). Trimming removed 6 bases at V and 5 bases at J, with 17 bases between. Germline V gene sequence: CDR1 SGHRS, CDR2 YFSETQ. The CDR3 covers 14 residues. In nucleotides, the CDR3 is TGCGCCAGCAACCTCCAGGGGATGGGAACTGAAGCTTTCTTT. It yields the protein CASNLQGMGTEAFF.

The gene calls are TRBV4-2 and TRBJ1-3; unclear D gene. This CDR3 region has 19 residues. Deletions cut 2 bases from V and 0 bases from J, with 20 bases between. The germline V gene has CDR1 LGHNA and CDR2 YNFKEQ. CDR3 in DNA: TGTGCCAGCAGCCAACTCCTCCTCCATGACACCTACTCTGGAAACACCATATATTTT. Protein sequence: CASSQLLLHDTYSGNTIYF.